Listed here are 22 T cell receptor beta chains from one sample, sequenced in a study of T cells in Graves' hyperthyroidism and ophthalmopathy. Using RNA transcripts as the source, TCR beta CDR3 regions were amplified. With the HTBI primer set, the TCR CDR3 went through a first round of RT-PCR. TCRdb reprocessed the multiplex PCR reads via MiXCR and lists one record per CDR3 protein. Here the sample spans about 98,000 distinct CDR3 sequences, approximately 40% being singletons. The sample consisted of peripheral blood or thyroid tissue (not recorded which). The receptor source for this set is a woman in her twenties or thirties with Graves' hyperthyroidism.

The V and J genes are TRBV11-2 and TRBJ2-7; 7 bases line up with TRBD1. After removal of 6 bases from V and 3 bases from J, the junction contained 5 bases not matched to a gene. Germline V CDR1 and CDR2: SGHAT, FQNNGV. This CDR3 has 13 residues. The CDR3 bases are TGTGCCAGCAGGCCTACAGGGGTCTACGAGCAGTACTTC. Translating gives CASRPTGVYEQYF. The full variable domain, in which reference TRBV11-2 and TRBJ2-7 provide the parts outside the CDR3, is EAGVAQSPRYKIIEKRQSVAFWCNPISGHATLYWYQQILGQGPKLLIQFQNNGVVDDSQLPKDRFSAERLKGVDSTLKIQPAKLEDSAVYLCASRPTGVYEQYFGPGTRLTVT.

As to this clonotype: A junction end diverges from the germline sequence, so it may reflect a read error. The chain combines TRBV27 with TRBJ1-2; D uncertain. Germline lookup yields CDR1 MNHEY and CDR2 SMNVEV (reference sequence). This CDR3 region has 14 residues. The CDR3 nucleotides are TGTGCCAGCGGTTTTAGGTTCGGGGACTATGGCTACACCTTC. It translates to CASGFRFGDYGYTF.

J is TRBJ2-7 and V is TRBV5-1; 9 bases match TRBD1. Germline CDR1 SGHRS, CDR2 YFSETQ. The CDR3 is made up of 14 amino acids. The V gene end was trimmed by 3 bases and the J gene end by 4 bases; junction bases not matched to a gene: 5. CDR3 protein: CASSSGTGQYEQYF. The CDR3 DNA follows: TGCGCCAGCAGCTCTGGGACAGGGCAATACGAGCAGTACTTC.

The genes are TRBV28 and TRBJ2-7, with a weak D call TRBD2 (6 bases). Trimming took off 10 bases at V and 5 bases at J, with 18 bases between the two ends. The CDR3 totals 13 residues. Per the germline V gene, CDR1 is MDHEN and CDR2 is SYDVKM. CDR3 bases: TGTGCCACCCGGGACTCTCCGTCCCACGAGCAGTACTTC. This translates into CATRDSPSHEQYF.

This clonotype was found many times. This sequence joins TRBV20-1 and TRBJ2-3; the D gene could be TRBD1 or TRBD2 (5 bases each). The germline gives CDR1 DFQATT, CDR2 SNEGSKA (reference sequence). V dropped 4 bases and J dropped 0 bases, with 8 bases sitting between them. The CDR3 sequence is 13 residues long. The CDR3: CSATGPSTDTQYF. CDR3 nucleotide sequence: TGCAGTGCTACGGGACCTAGCACAGATACGCAGTATTTT.

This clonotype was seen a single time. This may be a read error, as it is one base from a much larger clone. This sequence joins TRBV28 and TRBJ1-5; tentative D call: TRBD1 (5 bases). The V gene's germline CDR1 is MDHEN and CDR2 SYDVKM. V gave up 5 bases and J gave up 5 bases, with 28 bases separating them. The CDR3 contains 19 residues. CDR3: CASSGISFYTDSFDQPQHF. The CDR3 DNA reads TGTGCCAGCAGTGGGATCTCTTTCTATACCGACAGCTTCGATCAGCCCCAGCATTTT.

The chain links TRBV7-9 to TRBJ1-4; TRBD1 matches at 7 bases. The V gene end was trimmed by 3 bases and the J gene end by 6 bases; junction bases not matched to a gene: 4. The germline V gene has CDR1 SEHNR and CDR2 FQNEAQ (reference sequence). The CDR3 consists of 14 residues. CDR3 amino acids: CASSLVGTDEKLFF. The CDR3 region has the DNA TGTGCCAGCAGCTTGGTGGGGACAGATGAAAAACTGTTTTTT.

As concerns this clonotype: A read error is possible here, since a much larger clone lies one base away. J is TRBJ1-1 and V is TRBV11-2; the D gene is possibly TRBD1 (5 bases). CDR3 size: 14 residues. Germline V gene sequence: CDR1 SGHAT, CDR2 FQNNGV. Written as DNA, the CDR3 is TGTGCCAGCAGCCTCGGGACTATGAACACTGAAGCTCTCTTT. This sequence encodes CASSLGTMNTEALF.

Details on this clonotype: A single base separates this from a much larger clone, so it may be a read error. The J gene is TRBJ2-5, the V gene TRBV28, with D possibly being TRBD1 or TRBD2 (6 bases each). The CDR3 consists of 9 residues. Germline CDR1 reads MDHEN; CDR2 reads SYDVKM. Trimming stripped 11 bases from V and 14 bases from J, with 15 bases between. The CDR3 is CAGGQAGYF. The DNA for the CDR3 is TGTGCCGGGGGGCAGGCAGGATACTTC.

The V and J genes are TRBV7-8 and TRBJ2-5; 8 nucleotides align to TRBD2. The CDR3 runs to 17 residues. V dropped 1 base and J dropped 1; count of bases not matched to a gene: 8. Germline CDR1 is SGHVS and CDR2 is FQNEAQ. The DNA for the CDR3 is TGTGCCAGCAGCTTAGATAGGAGTAGCGGGACCCAAGAGACCCAGTACTTC. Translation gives CASSLDRSSGTQETQYF.

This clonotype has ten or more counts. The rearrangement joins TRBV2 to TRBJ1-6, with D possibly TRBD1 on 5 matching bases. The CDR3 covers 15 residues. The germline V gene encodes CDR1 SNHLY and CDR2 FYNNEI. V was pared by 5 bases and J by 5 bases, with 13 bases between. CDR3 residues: CASSLRGGHNSPLHF. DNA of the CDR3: TGTGCCAGCAGTCTGAGGGGAGGGCATAATTCACCCCTCCACTTT.

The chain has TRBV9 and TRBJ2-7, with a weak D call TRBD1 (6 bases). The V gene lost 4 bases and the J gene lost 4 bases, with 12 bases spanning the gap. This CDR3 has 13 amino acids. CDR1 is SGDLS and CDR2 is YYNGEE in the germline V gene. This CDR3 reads CASSFRTEYEQYF. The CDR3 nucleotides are TGTGCCAGCAGCTTCCGGACAGAGTACGAGCAGTACTTC.

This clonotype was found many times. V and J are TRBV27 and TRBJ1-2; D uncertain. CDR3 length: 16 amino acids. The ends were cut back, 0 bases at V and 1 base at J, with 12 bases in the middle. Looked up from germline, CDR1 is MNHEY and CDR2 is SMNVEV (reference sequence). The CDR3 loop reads CASSLSIRVRNYGYTF. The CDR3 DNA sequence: TGTGCCAGCAGTTTATCGATCCGGGTTCGTAACTATGGCTACACCTTC.

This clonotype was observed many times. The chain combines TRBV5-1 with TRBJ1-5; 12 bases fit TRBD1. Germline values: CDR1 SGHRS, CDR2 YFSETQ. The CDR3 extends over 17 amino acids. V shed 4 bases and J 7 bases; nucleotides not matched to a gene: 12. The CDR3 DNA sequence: TGCGCCAGCAGCCCGGGACCGGGACAGGGGGCGATCCAGCCCCAGCATTTT. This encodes CASSPGPGQGAIQPQHF.

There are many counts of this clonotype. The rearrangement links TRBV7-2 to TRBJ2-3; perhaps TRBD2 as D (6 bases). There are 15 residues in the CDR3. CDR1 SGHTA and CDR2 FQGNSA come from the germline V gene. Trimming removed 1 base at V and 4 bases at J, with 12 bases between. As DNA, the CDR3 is TGTGCCAGCAGCTTAGAAAGCGGGCTCTCAGATACGCAGTATTTT. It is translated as CASSLESGLSDTQYF. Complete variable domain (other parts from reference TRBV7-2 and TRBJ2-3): GAGVSQSPSNKVTEKGKDVELRCDPISGHTALYWYRQSLGQGLEFLIYFQGNSAPDKSGLPSDRFSAERTGGSVSTLTIQRTQQEDSAVYLCASSLESGLSDTQYFGPGTRLTVL.

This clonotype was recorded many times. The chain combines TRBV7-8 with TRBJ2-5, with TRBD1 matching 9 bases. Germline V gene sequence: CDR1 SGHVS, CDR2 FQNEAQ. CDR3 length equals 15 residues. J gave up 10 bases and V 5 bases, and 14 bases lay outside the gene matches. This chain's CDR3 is CASSKSTGGYRDQYF. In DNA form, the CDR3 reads TGTGCCAGCAGCAAGTCAACAGGGGGCTATCGGGACCAGTACTTC.

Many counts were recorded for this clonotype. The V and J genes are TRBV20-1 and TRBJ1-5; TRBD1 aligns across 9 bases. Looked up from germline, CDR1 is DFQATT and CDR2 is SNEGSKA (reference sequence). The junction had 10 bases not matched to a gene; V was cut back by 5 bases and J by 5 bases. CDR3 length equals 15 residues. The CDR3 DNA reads TGCAGTGCTCCAAAGGGGGGACAGGGACATCAGCCCCAGCATTTT. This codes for CSAPKGGQGHQPQHF.

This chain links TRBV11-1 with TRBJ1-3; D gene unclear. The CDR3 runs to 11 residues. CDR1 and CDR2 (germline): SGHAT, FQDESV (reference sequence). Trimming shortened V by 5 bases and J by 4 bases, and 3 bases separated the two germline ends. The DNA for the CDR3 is TGTGCCAGCAGCGAAGGAAACACCATATATTTT. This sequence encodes CASSEGNTIYF.

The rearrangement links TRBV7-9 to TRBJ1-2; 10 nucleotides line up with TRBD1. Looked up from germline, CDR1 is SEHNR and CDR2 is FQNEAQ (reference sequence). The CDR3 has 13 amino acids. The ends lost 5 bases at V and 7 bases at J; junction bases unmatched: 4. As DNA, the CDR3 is TGTGCCAGCAGCCCAAGACAGGGGGCTGGCTACACCTTC. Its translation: CASSPRQGAGYTF. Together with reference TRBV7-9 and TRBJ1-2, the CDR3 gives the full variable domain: DTGVSQNPRHKITKRGQNVTFRCDPISEHNRLYWYRQTLGQGPEFLTYFQNEAQLEKSRLLSDRFSAERPKGSFSTLEIQRTEQGDSAMYLCASSPRQGAGYTFGSGTRLTVV.

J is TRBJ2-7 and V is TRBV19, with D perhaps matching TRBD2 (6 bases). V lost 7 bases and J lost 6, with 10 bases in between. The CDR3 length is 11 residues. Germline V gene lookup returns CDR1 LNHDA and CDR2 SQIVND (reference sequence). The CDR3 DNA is TGTGCCAGTAAACGGGAGAGCGAGCAGTACTTC. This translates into CASKRESEQYF. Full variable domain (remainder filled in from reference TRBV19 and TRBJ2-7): DGGITQSPKYLFRKEGQNVTLSCEQNLNHDAMYWYRQDPGQGLRLIYYSQIVNDFQKGDIAEGYSVSREKKESFPLTVTSAQKNPTAFYLCASKRESEQYFGPGTRLTVT.

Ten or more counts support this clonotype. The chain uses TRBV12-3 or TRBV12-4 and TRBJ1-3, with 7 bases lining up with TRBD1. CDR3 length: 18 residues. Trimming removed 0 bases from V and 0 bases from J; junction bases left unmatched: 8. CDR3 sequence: CASSLAGTALGSGNTIYF. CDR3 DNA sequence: TGTGCCAGCAGTTTAGCGGGGACAGCCCTAGGCTCTGGAAACACCATATATTTT.

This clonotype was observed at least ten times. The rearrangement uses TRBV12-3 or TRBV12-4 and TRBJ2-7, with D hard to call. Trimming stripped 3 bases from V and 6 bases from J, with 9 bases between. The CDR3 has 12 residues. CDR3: CASSFRFFEQYF. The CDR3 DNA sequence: TGTGCCAGCAGTTTTAGGTTTTTCGAGCAGTACTTC.